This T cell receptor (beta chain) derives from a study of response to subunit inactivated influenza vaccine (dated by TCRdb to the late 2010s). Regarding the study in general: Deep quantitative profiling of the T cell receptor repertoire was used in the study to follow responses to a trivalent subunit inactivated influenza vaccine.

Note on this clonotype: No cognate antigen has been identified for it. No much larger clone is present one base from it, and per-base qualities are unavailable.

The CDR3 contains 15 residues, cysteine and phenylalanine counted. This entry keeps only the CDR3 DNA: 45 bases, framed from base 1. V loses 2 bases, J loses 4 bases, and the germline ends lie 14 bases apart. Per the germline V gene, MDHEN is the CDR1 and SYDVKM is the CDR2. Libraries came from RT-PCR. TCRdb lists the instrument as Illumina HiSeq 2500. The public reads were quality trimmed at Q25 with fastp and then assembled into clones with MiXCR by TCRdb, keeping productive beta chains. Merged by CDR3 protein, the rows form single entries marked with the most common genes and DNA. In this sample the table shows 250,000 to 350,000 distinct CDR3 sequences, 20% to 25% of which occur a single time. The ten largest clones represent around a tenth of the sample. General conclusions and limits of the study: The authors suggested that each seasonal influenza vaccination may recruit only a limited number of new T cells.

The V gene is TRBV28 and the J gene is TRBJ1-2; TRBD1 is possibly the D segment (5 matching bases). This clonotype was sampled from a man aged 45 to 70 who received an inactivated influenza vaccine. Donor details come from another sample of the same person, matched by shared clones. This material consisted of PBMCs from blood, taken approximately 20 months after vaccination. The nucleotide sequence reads TGTGCCAGCAGTTTACCGGGACCCGGGGCCTATGGCTACACCTTC. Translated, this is CASSLPGPGAYGYTF.